This TCR beta chain was recovered during a study of blood T cell repertoires in COVID-19. Here immunoSEQ multiplex PCR was the method, and the copy in TCRdb shows in-frame clones only, minus some. This sample carries 52,000 or so clones, 70% to 90% of them seen once, and the ten largest clones take about 2.7%. The V and J ends lost 4 bases and 8 bases, in that order; junction bases with no gene match: 4. The CDR3 is made up of 13 amino acids. In germline, CDR1 is SGHRS, CDR2 YFSETQ. The genes are TRBV5-1 and TRBJ1-2; 11 bases align to TRBD1. This TCR derives from an elderly man with acute or convalescent COVID-19. The sequenced sample was peripheral blood. The CDR3 bases are TGCGCCAGCAGCGGACAGGGGGCAGGGGGCTACACCTTC. Encoded protein: CASSGQGAGGYTF.